Each of the 24 T cell receptor beta chains below was sequenced from the same sample in a study of siplizumab effects on memory and regulatory T cells. Using immunoSEQ multiplex PCR, the repertoire was profiled, and TCRdb retains in-frame clones only, with some absent. The repertoire holds approximately 100,000 clones, with less than 95% as singletons. The sequenced sample consisted of Tregs sorted from blood. The receptor set was obtained from a human donor in good health.

This chain joins TRBV10-3 and TRBJ2-3, with D possibly being TRBD1 or TRBD2 (6 bases each). Germline-derived CDR1 and CDR2 are ENHRY and SYGVKD. The CDR3 loop spans 15 amino acids. V lost 4 bases and J lost 0, with 11 bases in between. The CDR3 nucleotides read TGTGCCATCAGTGCGGGGGCAGCTAGCACAGATACGCAGTATTTT. Residues: CAISAGAASTDTQYF.

The chain combines TRBV9 with TRBJ2-1, with D unresolved. The CDR3 is 15 amino acids. V shed 4 bases and J shed 5 bases, with 16 bases lying between them. Germline V gene lookup returns CDR1 SGDLS and CDR2 YYNGEE. The CDR3, as DNA: TGTGCCAGCAGCTGGGCACCACTGATCGACAATGAGCAGTTCTTC. Translated, it gives CASSWAPLIDNEQFF.

This clone showed up just once. The V call is TRBV9, the J call TRBJ2-1; 15 nucleotides align to TRBD2. From germline, CDR1 is SGDLS and CDR2 YYNGEE. J gave up 7 bases and V 4 bases, and 3 bases lay outside the gene matches. This CDR3 has 15 residues. CDR3 loop: CASSPGLAGGNEQFF. The CDR3 DNA reads as TGTGCCAGCAGCCCCGGACTAGCGGGAGGGAATGAGCAGTTCTTC.

The V and J genes are TRBV7-3 and TRBJ2-7, with 9 bases fitting TRBD1. J gave up 4 bases and V 5 bases, and 6 bases lay outside the gene matches. CDR3 length: 14 residues. Germline values: CDR1 SGHTA, CDR2 FQGTGA. CDR3 sequence (DNA): TGTGCCAGCAGCCCTACAGGGGGCAAGTACGAGCAGTACTTC. Amino acid sequence: CASSPTGGKYEQYF.

This rearrangement joins TRBV5-1 to TRBJ2-2, with D perhaps TRBD1 (5 bases). Germline lookup yields CDR1 SGHRS and CDR2 YFSETQ. Trimming removed 0 bases at V and 7 bases at J, with 13 bases between. The CDR3 is 15 amino acids. Written as DNA, the CDR3 is TGCGCCAGCAGCTTGGGAAGCGCAAGGGGCGGGGAGCTGTTTTTT. The encoded protein is CASSLGSARGGELFF. Full variable domain (remainder filled in from reference TRBV5-1 and TRBJ2-2): KAGVTQTPRYLIKTRGQQVTLSCSPISGHRSVSWYQQTPGQGLQFLFEYFSETQRNKGNFPGRFSGRQFSNSRSEMNVSTLELGDSALYLCASSLGSARGGELFFGEGSRLTVL.

The chain has TRBV28 and TRBJ1-6; D gene uncertain. The CDR3 extends over 12 amino acids. Looked up from germline, CDR1 is MDHEN and CDR2 is SYDVKM. Trimming left V 4 bases short and J 9 bases short, with 7 bases between. In DNA, the CDR3 is TGTGCCAGCAGTTCCTCCTTTTCACCCCTCCACTTT. This gives the protein CASSSSFSPLHF.

This clone showed up just a few times. V and J are TRBV6-1 and TRBJ2-2; 12 nucleotides match TRBD2. Germline values: CDR1 MNHNS, CDR2 SASEGT. V trimming: 7 bases; J trimming: 5 bases; junction bases outside the gene matches: 5. The CDR3 runs to 15 residues. CDR3 residues: CASTRGLAGTGELFF. The CDR3 region has the DNA TGTGCCAGCACCAGAGGACTAGCGGGAACCGGGGAGCTGTTTTTT.

This sequence joins TRBV5-8 and TRBJ1-3; D gene unclear. V lost 2 bases and J 0 bases, leaving 9 bases between the germline ends. Germline V gene data show CDR1 as SGHTS and CDR2 as YDEGEE. This CDR3 has 15 amino acids. DNA for the CDR3: TGTGCCAGCAGCTTTAGACACCTCTCTGGAAACACCATATATTTT. Its protein product is CASSFRHLSGNTIYF.

V and J are TRBV6-5 and TRBJ2-7; the match to TRBD2 covers 13 bases. The germline V gene encodes CDR1 MNHEY and CDR2 SVGAGI. The junction had 4 bases not matched to a gene; V was cut back by 6 bases and J by 2 bases. The CDR3 sequence is 15 residues long. CDR3 region: CASRGLAGPPYEQYF. For the CDR3, the DNA is TGTGCCAGCAGGGGACTAGCGGGGCCTCCCTACGAGCAGTACTTC.

The chain couples TRBV6-5 to TRBJ2-6; unclear D gene. V shed 9 bases and J shed 0 bases, with 9 bases lying between them. CDR1 is MNHEY, CDR2 SVGAGI, per germline. The CDR3 extends over 14 amino acids. CDR3 loop: CASLGSSGANVLTF. The DNA of the CDR3 is TGTGCCAGTTTGGGAAGCTCTGGGGCCAACGTCCTGACTTTC.

This chain links TRBV7-9 with TRBJ2-5; D perhaps matches TRBD2 (5 bases). V was pared by 7 bases and J by 5 bases, with 20 bases between. The length of the CDR3 is 15 residues. CDR1 SEHNR and CDR2 FQNEAQ come from the germline V gene (reference sequence). For the CDR3, the DNA is TGTGCCAGCATCGGAGGACCATTCCTCGGGGAGACCCAGTACTTC. This sequence encodes CASIGGPFLGETQYF.

The chain employs TRBV18 and TRBJ2-3; 10 bases align to TRBD2. This CDR3 spans 15 amino acids. Germline CDR1 reads KGHSH; CDR2 reads LQKENI. V dropped 3 bases and J dropped 5; count of bases not matched to a gene: 5. DNA of the CDR3: TGTGCCAGCTCACCCAGAGCGGGAGGGAAAGATACGCAGTATTTT. This encodes CASSPRAGGKDTQYF.

V and J are TRBV29-1 and TRBJ2-3; TRBD1 is a possible D gene (5 bases). V was trimmed by 4 bases and J by 2 bases, leaving 16 bases between them. The germline gives CDR1 SQVTM, CDR2 ANQGSEA. The CDR3 totals 15 residues. The CDR3 coding sequence is TGCAGCGTTGTATCGTTCGACAGACACACAGATACGCAGTATTTT. Protein: CSVVSFDRHTDTQYF.

J is TRBJ2-2 and V is TRBV14, with no clear D. Germline CDR1 is SGHDN and CDR2 is FVKESK. There are 14 residues in the CDR3. V dropped 4 bases and J dropped 4 bases, with 10 bases sitting between them. For the CDR3, the DNA is TGTGCCAGCAGCCGGGTAATTGGCACCGGGGAGCTGTTTTTT. Encoded protein: CASSRVIGTGELFF.

The CDR3 DNA is TGTGCCAGCAGTCGGGGCGGCAGCTCCTACAATGAGCAGTTCTTC. This sequence encodes CASSRGGSSYNEQFF. The gene calls are TRBV28 and TRBJ2-1; the D call may be TRBD1 or TRBD2 (5 bases each). CDR3 length: 15 residues. V shed 5 bases and J shed 0 bases, with 11 bases lying between them. Germline V gene lookup returns CDR1 MDHEN and CDR2 SYDVKM. Full variable domain (missing parts from reference TRBV28 and TRBJ2-1): DVKVTQSSRYLVKRTGEKVFLECVQDMDHENMFWYRQDPGLGLRLIYFSYDVKMKEKGDIPEGYSVSREKKERFSLILESASTNQTSMYLCASSRGGSSYNEQFFGPGTRLTVL.

The CDR3 loop reads CASLAAPDPGYTF. CDR3 nucleotides: TGTGCCAGCCTTGCGGCCCCGGATCCGGGCTACACCTTC. The J gene is TRBJ1-2, the V gene TRBV21-1. TRBV21-1 is a documented pseudogene. This CDR3 comprises 13 residues.

This sequence joins TRBV19 and TRBJ2-4; the D call may be TRBD1 or TRBD2 (5 bases each). The ends were cut back, 0 bases at V and 2 bases at J, with 11 bases in the middle. The CDR3 consists of 16 residues. Germline V gene sequence: CDR1 LNHDA, CDR2 SQIVND (reference sequence). The CDR3 region has the DNA TGTGCCAGTAGTATAGACGAGGGGTTACCCAAAAACATTCAGTACTTC. Amino acids: CASSIDEGLPKNIQYF.

The chain employs TRBV5-1 and TRBJ2-1; tentatively, D is TRBD1 (6 bases). V was trimmed by 4 bases and J by 0 bases, leaving 11 bases between them. The length of the CDR3 is 15 residues. Germline CDR1 SGHRS, CDR2 YFSETQ. The CDR3 nucleotides are TGCGCCAGCAGCGTTGGACAGAGCTCCTACAATGAGCAGTTCTTC. Residues: CASSVGQSSYNEQFF.

The V call is TRBV28, the J call TRBJ2-3, with 11 bases matching TRBD2. Germline CDR1 and CDR2: MDHEN and SYDVKM. V was pared by 4 bases and J by 3 bases, with 9 bases of the junction left unmatched. The CDR3 extends over 17 amino acids. The CDR3: CASSSRYRLAGTDTQYF. CDR3 in DNA: TGTGCCAGCAGTTCCCGATATCGACTAGCGGGAACAGATACGCAGTATTTT.

The V gene is TRBV5-4, the J gene TRBJ2-7; D ambiguous. V lost 0 bases to trimming and J lost 5 bases, with 12 bases between them. The CDR3 covers 14 residues. The germline gives CDR1 SGHNT, CDR2 YYREEE (reference sequence). The CDR3 protein is CASSLGGNRDEQYF. DNA for the CDR3: TGTGCCAGCAGCTTGGGTGGTAACCGGGACGAGCAGTACTTC.

As concerns this clone: Germline is not matched at one junction end, which may reflect a read error. The V gene is TRBV7-9, the J gene TRBJ1-2; D ambiguous. Germline V CDR1 and CDR2: SEHNR, FQNEAQ (reference sequence). This CDR3 has 15 residues. CDR3 bases: TGTGCCAGCAGCTTATTTGAAGGCCGGAACTATCGCTACACCTTC. This sequence encodes CASSLFEGRNYRYTF.

V gene TRBV9 combines with J gene TRBJ2-1; 9 bases fit TRBD1. CDR1 is SGDLS, CDR2 YYNGEE, per germline. V lost 0 bases to trimming and J lost 7 bases; unmatched junction nucleotides: 5. The CDR3 sequence is 15 residues long. The CDR3 spells CASSVGGTGRNEQFF. CDR3 in DNA: TGTGCCAGCAGCGTAGGGGGGACAGGGCGAAATGAGCAGTTCTTC.

The chain joins TRBV5-1 to TRBJ2-1; 9 bases agree with TRBD2. CDR1 SGHRS and CDR2 YFSETQ come from the germline V gene. V lost 1 base to trimming and J lost 6 bases; unmatched junction nucleotides: 8. This CDR3 spans 16 amino acids. As DNA, the CDR3 is TGCGCCAGCAGCTTGCCCGGGACTAGCTTCTCCAATGAGCAGTTCTTC. This gives the protein CASSLPGTSFSNEQFF.

This chain uses TRBV19 with TRBJ2-1, with 7 bases lining up with TRBD1. From germline, CDR1 is LNHDA and CDR2 SQIVND (reference sequence). This CDR3 spans 15 amino acids. Trimming at V came to 3 bases and at J to 5 bases, leaving 7 bases not matched to a gene. The CDR3: CASSISGTENNEQFF. The CDR3 bases are TGTGCCAGTAGTATTTCCGGGACAGAAAACAATGAGCAGTTCTTC.